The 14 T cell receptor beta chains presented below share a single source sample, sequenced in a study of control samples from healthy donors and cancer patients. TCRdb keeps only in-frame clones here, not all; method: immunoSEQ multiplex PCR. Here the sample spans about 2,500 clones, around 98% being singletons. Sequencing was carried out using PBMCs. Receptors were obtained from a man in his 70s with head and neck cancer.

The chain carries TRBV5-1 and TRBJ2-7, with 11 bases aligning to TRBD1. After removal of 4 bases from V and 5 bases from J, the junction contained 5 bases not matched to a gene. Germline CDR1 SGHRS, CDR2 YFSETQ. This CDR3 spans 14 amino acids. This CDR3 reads CASSPPDRGHEQYF. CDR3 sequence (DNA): TGCGCCAGCAGCCCCCCGGACAGGGGGCACGAGCAGTACTTC.

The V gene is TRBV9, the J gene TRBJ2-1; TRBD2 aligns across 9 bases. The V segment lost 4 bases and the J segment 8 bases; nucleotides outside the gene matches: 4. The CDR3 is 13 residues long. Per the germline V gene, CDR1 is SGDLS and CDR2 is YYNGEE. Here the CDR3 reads CASSTGTSHEQFF. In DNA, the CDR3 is TGTGCCAGCAGCACCGGGACTAGCCATGAGCAGTTCTTC.

The CDR3 nucleotides are TGCGCCAGCAGCTCTCGGGGACTTACCCCTGGAAACACCATATATTTT. Translating it yields CASSSRGLTPGNTIYF. This sequence joins TRBV5-1 and TRBJ1-3; TRBD1 might be the D (5 bases). Germline V gives CDR1 SGHRS, CDR2 YFSETQ. Trimming pared 3 bases from V and 2 bases from J, leaving 15 bases between. The CDR3 covers 16 residues.

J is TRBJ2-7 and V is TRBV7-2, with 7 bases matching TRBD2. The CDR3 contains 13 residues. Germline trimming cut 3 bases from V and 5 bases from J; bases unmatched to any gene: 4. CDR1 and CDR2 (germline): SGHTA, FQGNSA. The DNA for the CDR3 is TGTGCCAGCAGCTTGAGGGAGGGCCACGAGCAGTACTTC. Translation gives CASSLREGHEQYF. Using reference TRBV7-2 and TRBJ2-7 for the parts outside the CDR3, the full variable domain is GAGVSQSPSNKVTEKGKDVELRCDPISGHTALYWYRQSLGQGLEFLIYFQGNSAPDKSGLPSDRFSAERTGGSVSTLTIQRTQQEDSAVYLCASSLREGHEQYFGPGTRLTVT.

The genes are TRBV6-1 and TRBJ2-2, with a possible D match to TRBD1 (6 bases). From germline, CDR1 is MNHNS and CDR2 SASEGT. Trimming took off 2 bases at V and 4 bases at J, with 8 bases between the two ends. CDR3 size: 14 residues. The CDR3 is CASSEQGTTGELFF. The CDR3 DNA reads TGTGCCAGCAGTGAACAGGGGACCACCGGGGAGCTGTTTTTT.

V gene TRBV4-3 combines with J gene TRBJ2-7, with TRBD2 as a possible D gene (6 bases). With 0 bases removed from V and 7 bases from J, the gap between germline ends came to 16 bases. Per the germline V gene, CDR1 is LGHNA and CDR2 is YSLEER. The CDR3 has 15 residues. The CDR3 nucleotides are TGCGCCAGCAGCCAAGACCGGGACTCCTACGGAGAGCAGTACTTC. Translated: CASSQDRDSYGEQYF.

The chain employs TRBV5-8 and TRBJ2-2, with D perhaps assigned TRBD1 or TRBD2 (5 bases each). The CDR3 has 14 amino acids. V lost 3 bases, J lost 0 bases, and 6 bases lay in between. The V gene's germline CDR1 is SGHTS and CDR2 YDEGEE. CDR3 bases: TGTGCCAGCAGCTGGGGGACGAACACCGGGGAGCTGTTTTTT. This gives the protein CASSWGTNTGELFF.

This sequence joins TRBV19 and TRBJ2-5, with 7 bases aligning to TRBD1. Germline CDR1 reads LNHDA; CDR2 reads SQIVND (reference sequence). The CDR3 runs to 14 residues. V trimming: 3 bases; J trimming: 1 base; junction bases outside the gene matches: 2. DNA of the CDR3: TGTGCCAGTAGTATCCGGACAGGCCAAGAGACCCAGTACTTC. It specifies CASSIRTGQETQYF.

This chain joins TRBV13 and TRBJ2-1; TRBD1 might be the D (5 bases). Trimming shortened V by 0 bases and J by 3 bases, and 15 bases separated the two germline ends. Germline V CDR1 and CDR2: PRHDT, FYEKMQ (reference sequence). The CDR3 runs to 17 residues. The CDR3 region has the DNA TGTGCCAGCAGCTTAGGCGTGGCGACAGCCCACTACAATGAGCAGTTCTTC. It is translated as CASSLGVATAHYNEQFF.

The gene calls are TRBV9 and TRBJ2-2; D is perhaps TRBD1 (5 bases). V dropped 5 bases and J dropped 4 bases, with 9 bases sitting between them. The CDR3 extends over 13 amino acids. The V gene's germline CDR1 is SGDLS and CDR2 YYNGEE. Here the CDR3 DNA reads TGTGCCAGCAGTACGCAGGGCACCGGGGAGCTGTTTTTT. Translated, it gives CASSTQGTGELFF. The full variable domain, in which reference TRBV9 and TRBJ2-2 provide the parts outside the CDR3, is DSGVTQTPKHLITATGQRVTLRCSPRSGDLSVYWYQQSLDQGLQFLIQYYNGEERAKGNILERFSAQQFPDLHSELNLSSLELGDSALYFCASSTQGTGELFFGEGSRLTVL.

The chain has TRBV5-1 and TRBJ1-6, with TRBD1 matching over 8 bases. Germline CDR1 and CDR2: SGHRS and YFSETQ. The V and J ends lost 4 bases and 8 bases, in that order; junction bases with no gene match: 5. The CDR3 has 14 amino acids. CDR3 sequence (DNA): TGCGCCAGCAGCCCCCAGGGGGCAGATTCACCCCTCCACTTT. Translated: CASSPQGADSPLHF.

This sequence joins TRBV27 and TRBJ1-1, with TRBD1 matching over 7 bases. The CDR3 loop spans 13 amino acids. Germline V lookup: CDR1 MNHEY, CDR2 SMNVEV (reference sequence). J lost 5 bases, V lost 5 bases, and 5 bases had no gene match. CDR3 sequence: CASSPQTGTEAFF. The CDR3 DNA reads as TGTGCCAGCAGTCCCCAGACAGGGACTGAAGCTTTCTTT.

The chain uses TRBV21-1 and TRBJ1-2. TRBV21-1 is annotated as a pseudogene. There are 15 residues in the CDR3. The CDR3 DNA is TGTGTCAGCAGCAAAGGCCCTGACCTCCTGAGGGGCTACACCTTC. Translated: CVSSKGPDLLRGYTF.

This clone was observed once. For the CDR3, the DNA is TGCGCCAGCAGCCTCCGTTATGGTAGGGTAGACTATGGCTACACCTTC. Its translation is CASSLRYGRVDYGYTF. This chain connects TRBV4-3 to TRBJ1-2; the D is unclear. Germline CDR1 LGHNA, CDR2 YSLEER. Trimming took 4 bases from V and 3 from J, leaving 18 bases between them. The CDR3 consists of 16 residues.